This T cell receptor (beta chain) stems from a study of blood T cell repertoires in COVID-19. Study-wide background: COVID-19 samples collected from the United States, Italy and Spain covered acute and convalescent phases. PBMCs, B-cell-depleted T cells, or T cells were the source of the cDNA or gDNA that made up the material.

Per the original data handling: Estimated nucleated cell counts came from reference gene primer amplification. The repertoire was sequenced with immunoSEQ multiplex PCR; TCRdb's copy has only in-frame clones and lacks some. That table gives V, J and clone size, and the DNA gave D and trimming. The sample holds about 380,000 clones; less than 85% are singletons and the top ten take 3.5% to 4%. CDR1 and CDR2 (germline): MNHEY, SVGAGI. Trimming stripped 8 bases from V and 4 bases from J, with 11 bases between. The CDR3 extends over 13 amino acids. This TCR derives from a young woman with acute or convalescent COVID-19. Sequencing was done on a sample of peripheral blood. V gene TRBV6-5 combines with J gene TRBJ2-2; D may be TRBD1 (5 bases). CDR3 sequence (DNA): TGTGCCAGCGGTACAGGTTTCACCGGGGAGCTGTTTTTT. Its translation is CASGTGFTGELFF.